What follows are 31 T cell receptor beta chains derived from one specimen sequenced in a study of blood T cells in healthy people across ages. It was with a sample-barcoded 5' primer and a J-beta primer mix that a second PCR of about 6 to 11 cycles was run. TCRdb recomputed calls from the 5' RACE reads with MiXCR, one row per CDR3 protein. This table has 600,000 to 850,000 distinct CDR3 sequences, just under 25% appearing once. These sequences were also reported in another study, on T cells of mothers and their children.

The sequencing sample was made of blood. Receptors originate from a boy aged 5-17 years in good health.

The chain links TRBV4-3 to TRBJ1-2, with a tentative D call TRBD1 (5 bases). This CDR3 region has 17 residues. Trimming left V 0 bases short and J 2 bases short, with 16 bases between. Looked up from germline, CDR1 is LGHNA and CDR2 is YSLEER. The CDR3 DNA is TGCGCCAGCAGCCAAGATCTCGGGGCCCGATCAAACTATGGCTACACCTTC. Translating it yields CASSQDLGARSNYGYTF.

This clonotype was observed a few times. A junction end diverges from the germline sequence, so it may reflect a read error. V usage is TRBV7-2 and J usage is TRBJ2-1, with unresolved D. This CDR3 has 14 amino acids. Germline CDR1 reads SGHTA; CDR2 reads FQGNSA. The CDR3: CASSLDGLGQVQLF. The CDR3 region has the DNA TGTGCCAGCAGCTTAGATGGCCTTGGGCAAGTCCAGCTCTTC.

Only a few counts were recorded for this clonotype. V usage is TRBV28 and J usage is TRBJ1-2; tentative D call: TRBD1 (5 bases). CDR1 is MDHEN and CDR2 is SYDVKM in the germline V gene. The CDR3 is made up of 14 amino acids. Trimming took off 1 base at V and 4 bases at J, with 10 bases between the two ends. As DNA, the CDR3 is TGTGCCAGCAGTTTATACGGGGGTCCCTATGGCTACACCTTC. It is translated as CASSLYGGPYGYTF.

The chain carries TRBV5-4 and TRBJ1-2; 10 positions match TRBD1. V shed 4 bases and J 6 bases; nucleotides not matched to a gene: 9. CDR1 is SGHNT and CDR2 is YYREEE in the germline V gene (reference sequence). CDR3 length: 15 residues. Here the CDR3 DNA reads TGTGCCAGCAGCCCGGGGACAGGGGAGCCCCATGGCTACACCTTC. Its protein is CASSPGTGEPHGYTF.

The V and J genes are TRBV6-5 and TRBJ2-1; 9 bases map to TRBD1. Germline lookup yields CDR1 MNHEY and CDR2 SVGAGI. V dropped 1 base and J dropped 5; count of bases not matched to a gene: 9. This CDR3 region has 17 residues. The CDR3 DNA is TGTGCCAGCAGTTACTATCCGACAGGGGGTATAAACAATGAGCAGTTCTTC. This sequence encodes CASSYYPTGGINNEQFF.

There are a few counts of this clonotype. The chain has TRBV7-8 and TRBJ2-5, with a tentative D call TRBD1 (6 bases). The J call is doubtful: the DNA matches TRBJ2-1 better. The CDR3 is made up of 15 amino acids. The germline V gene has CDR1 SGHVS and CDR2 FQNEAQ. CDR3 loop: CASSPEGQGTYEQFF. CDR3 DNA sequence: TGTGCCAGCAGCCCCGAGGGGCAGGGGACGTATGAGCAGTTCTTC.

There are a few counts of this clonotype. This sequence joins TRBV27 and TRBJ2-2; no firm D call. This CDR3 region has 13 residues. The V end lost 5 bases, the J end lost 3 bases, and 7 bases lay between the germline ends. In germline, CDR1 is MNHEY, CDR2 SMNVEV (reference sequence). The CDR3 DNA reads TGTGCCAGCAGTACTCGGGACACCGGGGAGCTGTTTTTT. Protein product: CASSTRDTGELFF.

V is TRBV20-1 and J is TRBJ2-5; D might be TRBD1 (5 bases). The J call may be incorrect, as the DNA end agrees better with TRBJ2-1. The germline CDR1 and CDR2 sequences are DFQATT and SNEGSKA (reference sequence). The CDR3 spans 13 residues. The DNA of the CDR3 is TGCAGTGCCCTCTCCTGGGGCAACAATGAGCAGTTCTTC. Its protein product is CSALSWGNNEQFF.

The V call is TRBV3-1, the J call TRBJ2-7, with D perhaps being TRBD1 or TRBD2 (5 bases each). Per the germline V gene, CDR1 is LGHDT and CDR2 is YNNKEL (reference sequence). The CDR3 extends over 14 amino acids. The ends were cut back, 4 bases at V and 3 bases at J, with 13 bases in the middle. The CDR3 coding sequence is TGTGCCAGCAGCCGCCCCGGGGCCAACTACGAGCAGTACTTC. It translates to CASSRPGANYEQYF.

This clonotype was found a few times. The genes are TRBV27 and TRBJ2-5; D not certain. V lost 5 bases and J 4 bases, leaving 20 bases between the germline ends. Germline lookup yields CDR1 MNHEY and CDR2 SMNVEV (reference sequence). This CDR3 comprises 16 residues. CDR3 amino acids: CASSPIPQLVSETQYF. The CDR3 coding sequence is TGTGCCAGCAGTCCTATCCCACAGTTGGTTTCAGAGACCCAGTACTTC.

This clonotype was seen a single time. The V call is TRBV11-2, the J call TRBJ2-3; 7 bases agree with TRBD1. This CDR3 has 17 residues. V dropped 4 bases and J dropped 6; count of bases not matched to a gene: 16. Germline assignment: CDR1 SGHAT and CDR2 FQNNGV. This CDR3 is CASSYRLPQGFPDTQYF. As DNA, the CDR3 is TGTGCCAGCAGCTATAGGCTCCCACAGGGGTTCCCGGATACGCAGTATTTT. The complete variable domain, with remaining parts taken from reference TRBV11-2 and TRBJ2-3, reads EAGVAQSPRYKIIEKRQSVAFWCNPISGHATLYWYQQILGQGPKLLIQFQNNGVVDDSQLPKDRFSAERLKGVDSTLKIQPAKLEDSAVYLCASSYRLPQGFPDTQYFGPGTRLTVL.

This clonotype occurred a few times. The chain combines TRBV5-1 with TRBJ1-1, with 9 bases aligning to TRBD1. V trimming: 7 bases; J trimming: 3 bases; junction bases outside the gene matches: 13. The germline V gene has CDR1 SGHRS and CDR2 YFSETQ. The CDR3 runs to 16 residues. This CDR3 is CASQDRGGLVDTEAFF. The CDR3 DNA follows: TGCGCCAGCCAGGACAGGGGAGGTTTAGTGGACACTGAAGCTTTCTTT.

This clonotype has just a few counts. The rearrangement uses TRBV20-1 and TRBJ1-4; D is unresolved. The length of the CDR3 is 11 residues. V was shortened by 4 bases and J by 12 bases, with 12 bases between the two germline ends. Per germline, CDR1 DFQATT and CDR2 SNEGSKA (reference sequence). The CDR3 region is CSATSRGELFF. The DNA for the CDR3 is TGCAGTGCTACCTCACGGGGAGAACTGTTTTTT.

CDR3 coding DNA: TGTGCCAGCAGCTTAGGGCACGGGACAGAGGCCTACGAGCAGTACTTC. Amino acids: CASSLGHGTEAYEQYF. V usage is TRBV7-9 and J usage is TRBJ2-7; 7 bases line up with TRBD1. V dropped 1 base and J dropped 2; count of bases not matched to a gene: 8. The germline gives CDR1 SEHNR, CDR2 FQNEAQ (reference sequence). The CDR3 has 16 residues. The full variable domain, with the rest looked up from reference TRBV7-9 and TRBJ2-7, is DTGVSQNPRHKITKRGQNVTFRCDPISEHNRLYWYRQTLGQGPEFLTYFQNEAQLEKSRLLSDRFSAERPKGSFSTLEIQRTEQGDSAMYLCASSLGHGTEAYEQYFGPGTRLTVT.

This clonotype was picked up a small number of times. The chain links TRBV10-3 to TRBJ1-6; D call uncertain. The CDR3 consists of 15 residues. V shed 6 bases and J shed 11 bases, with 20 bases lying between them. The germline CDR1 and CDR2 sequences are ENHRY and SYGVKD. CDR3 DNA sequence: TGTGCCATCAGGGGTGGGGTCACCGGCCGAGCACCCCTCCACTTT. It encodes CAIRGGVTGRAPLHF.

This clonotype was found a few times. The chain couples TRBV4-2 to TRBJ2-7; D gene uncertain. The J call could be wrong; TRBJ2-1 is a better fit for the DNA end. This CDR3 comprises 14 residues. Germline-derived CDR1 and CDR2 are LGHNA and YNFKEQ. The CDR3 nucleotides read TGTGCCAGCACCCCCACGGGTTTAGGCGATGAGCAGTTCTTC. Its protein product is CASTPTGLGDEQFF.

The table lists this clonotype with a few counts. V is TRBV20-1 and J is TRBJ2-1, with D perhaps matching TRBD1 or TRBD2 (5 bases each). Per germline, CDR1 DFQATT and CDR2 SNEGSKA (reference sequence). V lost 4 bases to trimming and J lost 14 bases, with 12 bases between them. The CDR3 has 10 amino acids. Here the CDR3 DNA reads TGCAGTGCTATGGGGGATAGGGAGTTCTTC. Its protein is CSAMGDREFF.

This clonotype turned up a few times. The conserved final phenylalanine or tryptophan is absent from the CDR3, which likely points to a read error. The J gene is TRBJ1-4, the V gene TRBV5-1, with D possibly matching TRBD1 (6 bases). The germline V gene encodes CDR1 SGHRS and CDR2 YFSETQ. This CDR3 has 15 residues. The CDR3: CASSDPRGGNDKLFS. Here the CDR3 DNA reads TGCGCCAGCAGCGATCCCAGGGGAGGCAATGATAAACTGTTTTCT.

The V call is TRBV27, the J call TRBJ2-7; D possibly corresponds to TRBD2 (7 bases). The CDR3 totals 15 residues. Trimming took off 2 bases at V and 2 bases at J, with 13 bases between the two ends. In germline, CDR1 is MNHEY, CDR2 SMNVEV (reference sequence). The CDR3 DNA reads as TGTGCCAGCAGTTTACTGGACGGGGGGCCCTACGAGCAGTACTTC. As protein: CASSLLDGGPYEQYF.

The chain employs TRBV6-5 and TRBJ1-1; 9 positions match TRBD1. The length of the CDR3 is 15 residues. CDR1 is MNHEY, CDR2 SVGAGI, per germline. The ends lost 2 bases at V and 7 bases at J; junction bases unmatched: 8. The CDR3 coding sequence is TGTGCCAGCAGTTACGCGACAGGGGGGTACATTGAAGCTTTCTTT. This translates into CASSYATGGYIEAFF.

This clonotype has only a few counts. Germline is not matched at one junction end, which may reflect a read error. This chain connects TRBV4-1 to TRBJ1-4, with 7 bases fitting TRBD1. Germline V gene data show CDR1 as MGHRA and CDR2 as YSYEKL. This CDR3 comprises 15 residues. CDR3 nucleotides: TGCACCAGCAGCCACCTGACAGGGCCTAATGAAAAACTGTTTTTT. Translation gives CTSSHLTGPNEKLFF.

In its sample, this clonotype was seen a few times. V gene TRBV7-8 combines with J gene TRBJ1-4; maybe TRBD1 (5 bases). Germline CDR1 and CDR2: SGHVS and FQNEAQ. CDR3 length: 15 amino acids. V dropped 5 bases and J dropped 7 bases, with 17 bases sitting between them. The CDR3 coding sequence is TGTGCCAGCAGCCAGCTCGGGGCCGGAGGTGAAAAACTGTTTTTT. Amino acid sequence: CASSQLGAGGEKLFF.

This clonotype was seen many times. The rearrangement links TRBV2 to TRBJ1-5; D ambiguous. The germline V gene has CDR1 SNHLY and CDR2 FYNNEI. The CDR3 has 12 amino acids. V lost 9 bases to trimming and J lost 3 bases, with 9 bases between them. In DNA, the CDR3 is TGTGCCAGTAGACAAACCAATCAGCCCCAGCATTTT. Protein product: CASRQTNQPQHF.

Only a few counts were recorded for this clonotype. This chain links TRBV24-1 with TRBJ1-4, with D perhaps matching TRBD1 (6 bases). V was shortened by 4 bases and J by 7 bases, with 18 bases between the two germline ends. Germline V CDR1 and CDR2: KGHDR, SFDVKD. This CDR3 region has 16 residues. Written as DNA, the CDR3 is TGTGCCACCAGTGACACCCGAGCGGGGGCAGGTGAAAAACTGTTTTTT. It specifies CATSDTRAGAGEKLFF.

This clonotype was seen a few times. The chain combines TRBV24-1 with TRBJ2-5, with 9 positions matching TRBD1. The CDR3 runs to 15 residues. The V gene's germline CDR1 is KGHDR and CDR2 SFDVKD. After removal of 3 bases from V and 1 base from J, the junction contained 2 bases not matched to a gene. Here the CDR3 DNA reads TGTGCCACCAGTGATCGGGACAGGGTCCAAGAGACCCAGTACTTC. Its protein product is CATSDRDRVQETQYF.

CDR3 protein: CASSYSGGAGHEQYF. The CDR3 DNA reads TGTGCCAGCAGCTATAGCGGGGGGGCGGGGCACGAGCAGTACTTC. The V gene is TRBV7-2, the J gene TRBJ2-5, with 11 bases that match TRBD2. The end of the DNA aligns better with TRBJ2-7, so the J call may be wrong. In germline, CDR1 is SGHTA, CDR2 FQGNSA. The CDR3 runs 15 residues.

The chain has TRBV2 and TRBJ1-2; the D is unclear. V dropped 4 bases and J dropped 8 bases, with 8 bases sitting between them. This CDR3 is 11 amino acids long. In germline, CDR1 is SNHLY, CDR2 FYNNEI. The CDR3 loop is CASSGTGGYTF. CDR3 sequence (DNA): TGTGCCAGCAGTGGGACTGGCGGCTACACCTTC.

This clonotype occurred a few times. The rearrangement joins TRBV2 to TRBJ1-4, with a possible D match to TRBD1 (5 bases). CDR1 and CDR2 from the germline V gene are SNHLY and FYNNEI. This CDR3 is built from 14 residues. V was cut by 4 bases and J by 8 bases, with 14 bases left in between. CDR3 sequence reads: CASSGRGYREKLFF. CDR3 sequence (DNA): TGTGCCAGCAGTGGTCGGGGGTATCGCGAAAAACTGTTTTTT.

This clonotype was seen a few times. The chain couples TRBV12-3 or TRBV12-4 to TRBJ2-5; 11 nucleotides agree with TRBD2. The CDR3 loop spans 15 amino acids. V lost 4 bases to trimming and J lost 3 bases; unmatched junction nucleotides: 4. The CDR3 DNA follows: TGTGCCAGCAGTTATAGCGGGGGGGCAGAAGAGACCCAGTACTTC. Translated, it gives CASSYSGGAEETQYF.

This clonotype has a single count. A much bigger clone sits one base away, suggesting this may be a read error. The chain links TRBV25-1 to TRBJ2-6, with D possibly TRBD1 on 5 matching bases. Germline V CDR1 and CDR2: MGHDK, SYGVNS. The CDR3 loop spans 14 amino acids. CDR3 bases: TGTGCCATGGGGCTTGGGGCTGGGGCCAACGTCCTGATTTTC. Its protein product is CAMGLGAGANVLIF.

This clonotype was observed a few times. J is TRBJ2-3 and V is TRBV27; TRBD2 agrees at 12 bases. Germline CDR1 is MNHEY and CDR2 is SMNVEV (reference sequence). CDR3 length: 15 residues. The V gene end was trimmed by 3 bases and the J gene end by 6 bases; junction bases not matched to a gene: 4. Here the CDR3 DNA reads TGTGCCAGCAGTTTTGGGACTAGCGGGTTGGATACGCAGTATTTT. As protein: CASSFGTSGLDTQYF.